A selection of T cell receptor beta chains follows, all from one sample in a study of blood T cell repertoires in COVID-19. Clones were read by immunoSEQ multiplex PCR, and TCRdb kept only the in-frame ones, dropping some. This sample has some 150,000 clones, with approximately 80% found just once. Input material: peripheral blood. The receptor source for this set is an elderly woman with acute or convalescent COVID-19. Both conserved end residues are trimmed from each CDR3. D genes are given only for firm matches.

d_call: TRBD1; cdr3_length: 9; v_call: TRBV30; cdr3_aa: AWGFTGVAF
d_call: TRBD1; cdr3_length: 14; v_call: TRBV5-1; cdr3_aa: ASSLTGGRMNTEAF
d_call: NA; cdr3_length: 14; v_call: TRBV18; cdr3_aa: ASSPFNRADSTEAF
d_call: NA; cdr3_length: 13; v_call: TRBV7-3; cdr3_aa: ASSSVSSGANVLT
d_call: NA; cdr3_length: 16; v_call: TRBV10-2; cdr3_aa: ASAPQWEGRGGNQPQH
d_call: NA; cdr3_length: 11; v_call: TRBV18; cdr3_aa: ASSRDTLYGYT
d_call: NA; cdr3_length: 13; v_call: TRBV5-1; cdr3_aa: ASSPGSRRAYGYT
d_call: NA; cdr3_length: 10; v_call: TRBV29-1; cdr3_aa: SAMGSLLYYT
d_call: TRBD1; cdr3_length: 15; v_call: TRBV7-2; cdr3_aa: ASSTWTGKWSDTEAF
d_call: NA; cdr3_length: 11; v_call: TRBV4-1; cdr3_aa: ASSQVLVNEQF
d_call: NA; cdr3_length: 17; v_call: TRBV21-1; cdr3_aa: ASSKVRSANQGSTDTQY
d_call: NA; cdr3_length: 12; v_call: TRBV19; cdr3_aa: ASSDGGADTEAF
d_call: TRBD1; cdr3_length: 11; v_call: TRBV25-1; cdr3_aa: ASSRTGVTEAF
d_call: TRBD1; cdr3_length: 12; v_call: TRBV19; cdr3_aa: ASSSLLQGDGYT
d_call: NA; cdr3_length: 13; v_call: TRBV19; cdr3_aa: ASSTPGGQNEKLF
d_call: NA; cdr3_length: 11; v_call: TRBV3-1/TRBV3-2; cdr3_aa: ASSQGRNTEAF
d_call: TRBD1; cdr3_length: 18; v_call: TRBV4-3; cdr3_aa: ASSQDHGQGASSYNSPLH
d_call: NA; cdr3_length: 15; v_call: TRBV4-1; cdr3_aa: ASSHPLERLSTDTQY
d_call: TRBD2; cdr3_length: 15; v_call: TRBV11-3; cdr3_aa: ASSLGLNGGASDTQY
d_call: NA; cdr3_length: 12; v_call: TRBV4-2; cdr3_aa: ASSQSGLSYEQF
d_call: NA; cdr3_length: 14; v_call: TRBV19; cdr3_aa: ASSTGIRAMNQPQH
d_call: NA; cdr3_length: 10; v_call: TRBV9; cdr3_aa: ASSARGSEAF
d_call: TRBD2; cdr3_length: 11; v_call: TRBV5-6; cdr3_aa: ASHPVGGYEQY
d_call: TRBD2; cdr3_length: 12; v_call: TRBV7-2; cdr3_aa: ASSFAGGTYEQY
d_call: TRBD2; cdr3_length: 15; v_call: TRBV19; cdr3_aa: ASNTLSRGGYLNEQF
d_call: NA; cdr3_length: 10; v_call: TRBV19; cdr3_aa: ASSLEGGTQY
d_call: NA; cdr3_length: 13; v_call: TRBV5-1; cdr3_aa: ASSQKEVGNTEAF
d_call: NA; cdr3_length: 13; v_call: TRBV13; cdr3_aa: ASSLTQGWRNEAF
d_call: TRBD1; cdr3_length: 14; v_call: TRBV9; cdr3_aa: ASSVVEDRVTGELF
d_call: NA; cdr3_length: 13; v_call: TRBV18; cdr3_aa: ASSPYKGGGSPLH
d_call: TRBD1; cdr3_length: 13; v_call: TRBV5-5; cdr3_aa: ASSLAGTVVYGYT
d_call: TRBD1; cdr3_length: 13; v_call: TRBV18; cdr3_aa: ASSPGTAAGQPQH
d_call: TRBD1; cdr3_length: 14; v_call: TRBV18; cdr3_aa: ASSPSGGFSSYEQY
d_call: NA; cdr3_length: 12; v_call: TRBV2; cdr3_aa: ASMTGRGSEKLF
d_call: NA; cdr3_length: 13; v_call: TRBV4-1; cdr3_aa: ASSRLVLSDTEAF
d_call: TRBD1; cdr3_length: 13; v_call: TRBV15; cdr3_aa: ATSRDRLPNEKLF
d_call: TRBD1; cdr3_length: 12; v_call: TRBV19; cdr3_aa: ASSRDRVLGTQY
d_call: NA; cdr3_length: 12; v_call: TRBV2; cdr3_aa: ASSETRGGEKLF
d_call: NA; cdr3_length: 15; v_call: TRBV4-1; cdr3_aa: ASSRQRGLSLTDTQY
d_call: NA; cdr3_length: 10; v_call: TRBV24-1; cdr3_aa: ATQGNTGELF
d_call: NA; cdr3_length: 8; v_call: TRBV7-2; cdr3_aa: ASVSRGGF
d_call: NA; cdr3_length: 13; v_call: TRBV7-2; cdr3_aa: ASSFGGDNYNEQF
d_call: TRBD1; cdr3_length: 12; v_call: TRBV5-1; cdr3_aa: ASSPGGSGNTIY
d_call: TRBD1; cdr3_length: 14; v_call: TRBV3-1/TRBV3-2; cdr3_aa: ASSPPLDREGYEQY
d_call: TRBD1; cdr3_length: 13; v_call: TRBV5-1; cdr3_aa: ASREGTGSNQPQH
d_call: NA; cdr3_length: 11; v_call: TRBV5-6; cdr3_aa: ASSLEIRGELF
d_call: NA; cdr3_length: 17; v_call: TRBV9; cdr3_aa: ASSAYPGVVSSFAETQY
d_call: TRBD2; cdr3_length: 13; v_call: TRBV3-1/TRBV3-2; cdr3_aa: ASSQRGGTGDEQF
d_call: TRBD2; cdr3_length: 12; v_call: TRBV7-2; cdr3_aa: ASSSTGTTYEQY
d_call: TRBD2; cdr3_length: 14; v_call: TRBV19; cdr3_aa: ASSIDSGVPRGELF
d_call: TRBD1; cdr3_length: 14; v_call: TRBV9; cdr3_aa: ASSVWDSDFGNTIY
d_call: NA; cdr3_length: 12; v_call: TRBV18; cdr3_aa: ASSNYTSYNEQF
d_call: TRBD1; cdr3_length: 13; v_call: TRBV6-6; cdr3_aa: ASSRPSDRGNGYT
d_call: NA; cdr3_length: 9; v_call: TRBV6-5; cdr3_aa: ASRALNDQY
d_call: TRBD1; cdr3_length: 12; v_call: TRBV6-2/TRBV6-3; cdr3_aa: ASSAWGQSYEQY
d_call: NA; cdr3_length: 12; v_call: TRBV2; cdr3_aa: ASSEQYSNQPQH